What follows are 32 T cell receptor beta chains derived from one specimen sequenced in a study of blood T cell repertoires in COVID-19. Produced via immunoSEQ multiplex PCR; TCRdb's table is partial and in-frame only. The sample holds about 270,000 clones, 88% seen once. Specimen: PBMCs or T cells enriched from blood (not recorded which). The receptor source for this set is a woman in her 30s who had recovered from COVID-19.

The rearrangement joins TRBV28 to TRBJ1-2, with D possibly being TRBD1 (6 bases). This CDR3 comprises 12 residues. Trimming stripped 6 bases from V and 10 bases from J, with 15 bases between. Germline CDR1 MDHEN, CDR2 SYDVKM. The CDR3 sequence: CASSVQGPDYTF. Written as DNA, the CDR3 is TGTGCCAGCAGCGTGCAGGGGCCTGACTACACCTTC.

The rearrangement uses TRBV20-1 and TRBJ2-6, with 11 bases that match TRBD1. The CDR3 is made up of 19 amino acids. Germline V gives CDR1 DFQATT, CDR2 SNEGSKA (reference sequence). With V trimmed by 3 bases and J by 3 bases, 13 bases remained unmatched. The CDR3 DNA sequence: TGCAGTGCTAGTTCCTCCCTCCGGGACAGGGGGTATGGGGCCAACGTCCTGACTTTC. The encoded protein is CSASSSLRDRGYGANVLTF.

The chain carries TRBV5-1 and TRBJ2-7; 8 nucleotides line up with TRBD2. Germline loops: CDR1 SGHRS, CDR2 YFSETQ. The CDR3 runs 15 residues. The V gene end was trimmed by 3 bases and the J gene end by 2 bases; junction bases not matched to a gene: 7. The CDR3 DNA is TGCGCCAGCAGCTCGCTAGCGGGTGACACCTACGAGCAGTACTTC. This codes for CASSSLAGDTYEQYF. Drawing the rest from reference TRBV5-1 and TRBJ2-7, the complete variable domain is KAGVTQTPRYLIKTRGQQVTLSCSPISGHRSVSWYQQTPGQGLQFLFEYFSETQRNKGNFPGRFSGRQFSNSRSEMNVSTLELGDSALYLCASSSLAGDTYEQYFGPGTRLTVT.

The V gene is TRBV7-9, the J gene TRBJ1-2, with 9 bases matching TRBD1. CDR1 SEHNR and CDR2 FQNEAQ come from the germline V gene (reference sequence). This CDR3 contains 15 residues. After removal of 5 bases from V and 5 bases from J, the junction contained 9 bases not matched to a gene. CDR3 nucleotides: TGTGCCAGCAGCCCGGGGGACAGGGAAGTATATGGCTACACCTTC. This encodes CASSPGDREVYGYTF.

J is TRBJ1-5 and V is TRBV14; 7 bases match TRBD1. This CDR3 has 16 residues. Germline CDR1 and CDR2: SGHDN and FVKESK. The J segment lost 0 bases and the V segment lost 4 bases, leaving 6 bases of the junction unmatched. The CDR3 loop is CASSLNRTGSNQPQHF. The CDR3 coding sequence is TGTGCCAGCAGCCTTAACAGGACAGGTAGCAATCAGCCCCAGCATTTT.

The chain is built from TRBV2 and TRBJ2-7; D gene unclear. This CDR3 region has 13 residues. CDR1 and CDR2 from the germline V gene are SNHLY and FYNNEI. V shed 4 bases and J shed 2 bases, with 9 bases lying between them. CDR3 DNA sequence: TGTGCCAGCAGTGCGCAGGCCCCCTACGAGCAGTACTTC. Translating gives CASSAQAPYEQYF.

J is TRBJ1-2 and V is TRBV7-2; TRBD1 matches at 11 bases. V gave up 5 bases and J gave up 4 bases; unmatched junction bases: 9. The CDR3 is 16 residues long. CDR1 is SGHTA, CDR2 FQGNSA, per germline. Here the CDR3 DNA reads TGTGCCAGCAGCCCAAAGCGGGGGACAGGGGGCTATGGCTACACCTTC. Translating it yields CASSPKRGTGGYGYTF.

The gene calls are TRBV29-1 and TRBJ2-1; tentatively, D is TRBD2 (6 bases). The V and J ends lost 6 bases and 9 bases respectively, with 12 bases between them. Germline V gene lookup returns CDR1 SQVTM and CDR2 ANQGSEA. CDR3 length: 11 amino acids. CDR3 amino acids: CSVGSFSEQFF. CDR3 sequence (DNA): TGCAGCGTCGGGAGTTTTAGTGAGCAGTTCTTC.

This chain joins TRBV5-1 and TRBJ1-4, with 10 nucleotides matching TRBD1. J lost 5 bases, V lost 7 bases, and 29 bases had no gene match. This CDR3 comprises 22 residues. Germline CDR1 and CDR2: SGHRS and YFSETQ. The CDR3 reads CASPNDYSDLGQGCLANEKLFF. The CDR3 DNA reads as TGCGCCAGCCCGAACGACTATAGCGATCTGGGACAGGGGTGTCTTGCGAATGAAAAACTGTTTTTT.

The CDR3 reads CASRNSGGAHEQYF. In nucleotides, the CDR3 is TGTGCCAGCAGAAATAGCGGGGGGGCCCACGAGCAGTACTTC. This sequence joins TRBV5-8 and TRBJ2-7; 11 positions agree with TRBD2. This CDR3 is 14 amino acids long. Germline V gene data show CDR1 as SGHTS and CDR2 as YDEGEE. The trim removed 5 bases at V and 5 bases at J, leaving 6 bases unmatched. The variable domain in full, with the rest retrieved from reference TRBV5-8 and TRBJ2-7, is EAGVTQSPTHLIKTRGQQATLRCSPISGHTSVYWYQQALGLGLQFLLWYDEGEERNRGNFPPRFSGRQFPNYSSELNVNALELEDSALYLCASRNSGGAHEQYFGPGTRLTVT.

This clone has a single count. The chain is built from TRBV4-1 and TRBJ2-7; D might be TRBD1 (6 bases). The CDR3 sequence is 15 residues long. Deletions cut 0 bases from V and 3 bases from J, with 12 bases between. Germline V gene lookup returns CDR1 MGHRA and CDR2 YSYEKL. The CDR3 spells CASSQDGQSLYEQYF. The CDR3 nucleotides read TGCGCCAGCAGCCAAGATGGACAGAGCCTCTACGAGCAGTACTTC.

The rearrangement uses TRBV30 and TRBJ2-1, with 11 bases fitting TRBD2. The CDR3 is 15 residues long. The V and J ends lost 3 bases and 5 bases, in that order; junction bases with no gene match: 6. Germline V gene sequence: CDR1 GTSNPN, CDR2 SVGIG (reference sequence). The CDR3 sequence is CAWRGGLAGHNEQFF. Here the CDR3 DNA reads TGTGCCTGGAGAGGAGGACTAGCGGGTCACAATGAGCAGTTCTTC.

Regarding this clone: At the DNA level, this CDR3 is encoded by other sequences in the same sample as well. The V call is TRBV27, the J call TRBJ2-7; TRBD1 matches 9 bases. From germline, CDR1 is MNHEY and CDR2 SMNVEV (reference sequence). With 4 bases clipped from V and 3 bases from J, the junction kept 4 bases outside the gene matches. CDR3 length equals 14 residues. CDR3 coding DNA: TGTGCCAGCAGTTCCGGGACAGGGTACTACGAGCAGTACTTC. It is translated as CASSSGTGYYEQYF.

The chain employs TRBV5-4 and TRBJ1-1; no firm D call. Germline-derived CDR1 and CDR2 are SGHNT and YYREEE (reference sequence). V was trimmed by 4 bases and J by 1 base, leaving 8 bases between them. This CDR3 spans 13 amino acids. The CDR3 nucleotides read TGTGCCAGCAGCGCACAGAGGAACACTGAAGCTTTCTTT. It specifies CASSAQRNTEAFF. Supplemented by reference TRBV5-4 and TRBJ1-1, the full variable domain reads ETGVTQSPTHLIKTRGQQVTLRCSSQSGHNTVSWYQQALGQGPQFIFQYYREEENGRGNFPPRFSGLQFPNYSSELNVNALELDDSALYLCASSAQRNTEAFFGQGTRLTVV.

The genes are TRBV5-1 and TRBJ2-7; 7 nucleotides line up with TRBD2. J was trimmed by 0 bases and V by 0 bases; bases with no gene match: 6. The CDR3 runs 16 residues. Germline assignment: CDR1 SGHRS and CDR2 YFSETQ. CDR3 residues: CASSLAVGGTSYEQYF. CDR3 bases: TGCGCCAGCAGCTTGGCCGTGGGGGGGACCTCCTACGAGCAGTACTTC.

The table lists this clone with a few counts. V gene TRBV27 combines with J gene TRBJ2-1, with 11 bases identical to TRBD1. The CDR3 contains 16 residues. Germline V gene lookup returns CDR1 MNHEY and CDR2 SMNVEV (reference sequence). V shed 4 bases and J 3 bases; nucleotides not matched to a gene: 5. The CDR3 DNA sequence: TGTGCCAGCAGTTCACTCGGGACAGGGGGCTACAATGAGCAGTTCTTC. Amino acids: CASSSLGTGGYNEQFF.

This clone was detected only a few times. The V gene is TRBV27, the J gene TRBJ1-1, with D unresolved. The CDR3 covers 15 residues. The germline V gene has CDR1 MNHEY and CDR2 SMNVEV (reference sequence). V dropped 3 bases and J dropped 3 bases, with 14 bases sitting between them. The CDR3 coding sequence is TGTGCCAGCAGTTTGGAGCCGTCCGCGGACACTGAAGCTTTCTTT. Protein sequence: CASSLEPSADTEAFF.

The V and J genes are TRBV4-2 and TRBJ2-3, with 16 positions matching TRBD2. The CDR3 loop spans 18 amino acids. CDR1 is LGHNA, CDR2 YNFKEQ, per germline. J was trimmed by 2 bases and V by 4 bases; bases with no gene match: 6. CDR3 in amino acids: CASSPSGTSGRATDTQYF. DNA of the CDR3: TGTGCCAGCAGCCCATCCGGGACTAGCGGGAGGGCCACAGATACGCAGTATTTT.

The chain uses TRBV27 and TRBJ1-6; 7 bases agree with TRBD1. Unmatched junction bases numbered 5, after V lost 5 bases and J lost 4 bases. Germline loops: CDR1 MNHEY, CDR2 SMNVEV (reference sequence). This CDR3 has 15 residues. Here the CDR3 DNA reads TGTGCCAGCAGTCCTAACAGGGGTTATAATTCACCCCTCCACTTT. It encodes CASSPNRGYNSPLHF.

This chain uses TRBV30 with TRBJ1-2; 7 nucleotides agree with TRBD1. The CDR3 extends over 13 amino acids. CDR1 and CDR2 (germline): GTSNPN, SVGIG (reference sequence). The trim removed 6 bases at V and 4 bases at J, leaving 8 bases unmatched. In DNA form, the CDR3 reads TGTGCCTGTCACGCACGGACAGGCTATGGCTACACCTTC. Translation: CACHARTGYGYTF.

The rearrangement links TRBV7-6 to TRBJ1-1; 10 nucleotides agree with TRBD1. The CDR3 covers 19 residues. V was clipped by 6 bases and J by 1 base; unmatched bases: 17. Germline values: CDR1 SGHVS, CDR2 FNYEAQ. The CDR3 loop is CASRRITGTGDSTNTEAFF. CDR3 DNA sequence: TGTGCCAGCAGACGAATAACCGGGACAGGGGATAGTACGAACACTGAAGCTTTCTTT.

This clone occurred once. The DNA of the CDR3 is TGTGCCAGCAGCCACCCCGGGACTAGCGGGGGGGCCGTGGCAGATACGCAGTATTTT. Protein: CASSHPGTSGGAVADTQYF. This chain joins TRBV7-9 and TRBJ2-3, with 16 positions matching TRBD2. The V and J ends lost 5 bases and 4 bases, in that order; junction bases with no gene match: 12. CDR3 length: 19 amino acids. The germline V gene encodes CDR1 SEHNR and CDR2 FQNEAQ (reference sequence).

V gene TRBV9 combines with J gene TRBJ1-4; D is unclear. Trimming removed 1 base at V and 3 bases at J, with 7 bases between. The germline V gene has CDR1 SGDLS and CDR2 YYNGEE. The CDR3 contains 14 residues. The CDR3 loop reads CASSVTAANEKLFF. The CDR3 DNA is TGTGCCAGCAGCGTAACGGCGGCTAATGAAAAACTGTTTTTT.

The J gene is TRBJ1-1, the V gene TRBV7-9; weak D call: TRBD1 (5 bases). Germline CDR1 and CDR2: SEHNR and FQNEAQ (reference sequence). Deletions cut 4 bases from V and 4 bases from J, with 13 bases between. The CDR3 length is 14 residues. In DNA, the CDR3 is TGTGCCAGCAGCTCTAGGGGAGGGACCACTGAAGCTTTCTTT. Translating gives CASSSRGGTTEAFF. Based on the CDR3 plus reference TRBV7-9 and TRBJ1-1, the full variable domain is DTGVSQNPRHKITKRGQNVTFRCDPISEHNRLYWYRQTLGQGPEFLTYFQNEAQLEKSRLLSDRFSAERPKGSFSTLEIQRTEQGDSAMYLCASSSRGGTTEAFFGQGTRLTVV.

The genes are TRBV29-1 and TRBJ1-2, with D perhaps TRBD1 (5 bases). Germline CDR1 is SQVTM and CDR2 is ANQGSEA. The V end was cut by 4 bases, the J end by 7 bases, with 16 bases between. The CDR3 totals 13 residues. CDR3 region: CSVVPDGGTGYTF. The CDR3 bases are TGCAGCGTTGTTCCCGACGGCGGGACTGGCTACACCTTC.

This clone showed up just once. This chain's CDR3 is CASSAQGGYGYTF. The CDR3 DNA reads TGTGCCAGCAGCGCACAGGGTGGCTATGGCTACACCTTC. The chain carries TRBV7-3 and TRBJ1-2; D might be TRBD1 (6 bases). The CDR3 consists of 13 residues. Germline CDR1 is SGHTA and CDR2 is FQGTGA. Trimming stripped 5 bases from V and 4 bases from J, with 11 bases between.

The V gene is TRBV7-3, the J gene TRBJ2-2, with a tentative D call TRBD1 (5 bases). The germline V gene encodes CDR1 SGHTA and CDR2 FQGTGA. V was cut by 2 bases and J by 5 bases, with 9 bases left in between. This CDR3 spans 14 amino acids. This CDR3 reads CASSLARQTGELFF. The CDR3 nucleotides are TGTGCCAGCAGCTTAGCTAGACAGACCGGGGAGCTGTTTTTT.

The rearrangement joins TRBV9 to TRBJ1-2; 7 bases are a match to TRBD1. After removal of 3 bases from V and 1 base from J, the junction contained 6 bases not matched to a gene. CDR1 is SGDLS, CDR2 YYNGEE, per germline. This CDR3 comprises 15 residues. The CDR3 loop reads CASSGGTEINYGYTF. CDR3 DNA: TGTGCCAGCAGCGGTGGGACAGAAATTAACTATGGCTACACCTTC.

The chain recombines TRBV29-1 with TRBJ1-2, with D hard to call. The V gene lost 8 bases and the J gene lost 7 bases, with 20 bases spanning the gap. The germline V gene has CDR1 SQVTM and CDR2 ANQGSEA. This CDR3 has 13 residues. CDR3 sequence: CSYSRGTTRGYTF. CDR3 DNA: TGCAGCTACTCTCGGGGAACCACCCGTGGCTACACCTTC.

The chain recombines TRBV19 with TRBJ1-2; TRBD1 matches at 8 bases. J was trimmed by 6 bases and V by 7 bases; bases with no gene match: 19. Germline V CDR1 and CDR2: LNHDA, SQIVND (reference sequence). CDR3 length equals 17 residues. The CDR3: CASNGLFLPDRENGYTF. In DNA, the CDR3 is TGTGCCAGTAACGGTCTTTTTCTCCCGGACAGGGAGAATGGCTACACCTTC. Complete variable domain (other parts from reference TRBV19 and TRBJ1-2): DGGITQSPKYLFRKEGQNVTLSCEQNLNHDAMYWYRQDPGQGLRLIYYSQIVNDFQKGDIAEGYSVSREKKESFPLTVTSAQKNPTAFYLCASNGLFLPDRENGYTFGSGTRLTVV.

The chain is built from TRBV2 and TRBJ1-5; TRBD1 is a possible D gene (5 bases). CDR3 length equals 12 residues. Germline-derived CDR1 and CDR2 are SNHLY and FYNNEI. V lost 3 bases to trimming and J lost 9 bases, with 9 bases between them. CDR3 sequence: CASSDAGGPQHF. CDR3 coding DNA: TGTGCCAGCAGTGACGCGGGGGGGCCCCAGCATTTT.

This clone was counted a single time. The chain uses TRBV10-3 and TRBJ2-7; 9 positions agree with TRBD2. Germline CDR1 ENHRY, CDR2 SYGVKD. The CDR3 extends over 18 amino acids. Unmatched junction bases numbered 16, after V lost 3 bases and J lost 4 bases. CDR3 in DNA: TGTGCCATCAGTGACCAAACTTGGAGTAGCGGGAGTATATACGAGCAGTACTTC. Translating gives CAISDQTWSSGSIYEQYF.